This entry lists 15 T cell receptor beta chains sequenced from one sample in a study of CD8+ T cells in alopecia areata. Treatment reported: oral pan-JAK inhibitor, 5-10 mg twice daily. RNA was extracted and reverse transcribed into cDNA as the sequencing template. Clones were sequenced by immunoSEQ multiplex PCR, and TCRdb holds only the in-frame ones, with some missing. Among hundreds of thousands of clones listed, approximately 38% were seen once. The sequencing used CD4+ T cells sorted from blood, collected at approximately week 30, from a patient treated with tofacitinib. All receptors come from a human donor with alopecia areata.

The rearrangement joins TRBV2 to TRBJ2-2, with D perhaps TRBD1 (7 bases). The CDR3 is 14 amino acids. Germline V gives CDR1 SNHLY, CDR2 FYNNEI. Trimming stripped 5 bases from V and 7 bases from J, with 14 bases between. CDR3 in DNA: TGTGCCAGCAGTCGTCAGGGGGGAGTCGGGGAGCTGTTTTTT. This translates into CASSRQGGVGELFF.

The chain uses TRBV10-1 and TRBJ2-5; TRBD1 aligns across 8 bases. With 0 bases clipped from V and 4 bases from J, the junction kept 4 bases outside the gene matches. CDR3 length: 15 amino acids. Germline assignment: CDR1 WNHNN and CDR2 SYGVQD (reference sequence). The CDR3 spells CASSESAGGRETQYF. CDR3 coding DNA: TGCGCCAGCAGTGAGTCTGCAGGGGGCCGAGAGACCCAGTACTTC.

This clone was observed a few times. The CDR3 nucleotides read TGTGCCAGCAGACCTGGACAGGATTATGGCTACACCTTC. It is translated as CASRPGQDYGYTF. The chain links TRBV6-5 to TRBJ1-2; 7 bases are a match to TRBD1. CDR1 is MNHEY, CDR2 SVGAGI, per germline. V gave up 6 bases and J gave up 5 bases; unmatched junction bases: 6. There are 13 residues in the CDR3.

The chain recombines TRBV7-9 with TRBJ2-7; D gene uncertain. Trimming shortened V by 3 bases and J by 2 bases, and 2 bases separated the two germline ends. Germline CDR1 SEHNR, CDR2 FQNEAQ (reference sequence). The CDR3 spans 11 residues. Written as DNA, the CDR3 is TGTGCCAGCAGCTTTACCTACGAGCAGTACTTC. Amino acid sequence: CASSFTYEQYF.

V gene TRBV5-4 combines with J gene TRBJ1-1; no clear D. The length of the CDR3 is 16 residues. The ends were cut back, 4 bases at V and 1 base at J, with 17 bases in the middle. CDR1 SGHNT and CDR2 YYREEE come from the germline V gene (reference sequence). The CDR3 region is CASSLAPAERNTEAFF. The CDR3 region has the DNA TGTGCCAGCAGCCTAGCGCCGGCCGAGAGGAACACTGAAGCTTTCTTT.

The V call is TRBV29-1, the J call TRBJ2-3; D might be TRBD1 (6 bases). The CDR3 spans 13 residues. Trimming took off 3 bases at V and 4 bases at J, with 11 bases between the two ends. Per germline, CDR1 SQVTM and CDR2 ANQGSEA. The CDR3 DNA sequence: TGCAGCGTTGATTATGGGGGCGCAGATACGCAGTATTTT. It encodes CSVDYGGADTQYF.

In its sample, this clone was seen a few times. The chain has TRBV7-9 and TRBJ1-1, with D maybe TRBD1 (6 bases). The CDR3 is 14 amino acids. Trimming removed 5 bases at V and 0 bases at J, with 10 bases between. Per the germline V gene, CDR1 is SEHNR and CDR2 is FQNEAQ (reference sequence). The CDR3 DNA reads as TGTGCCAGCAGCCTACAGGGTGTGAACACTGAAGCTTTCTTT. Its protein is CASSLQGVNTEAFF.

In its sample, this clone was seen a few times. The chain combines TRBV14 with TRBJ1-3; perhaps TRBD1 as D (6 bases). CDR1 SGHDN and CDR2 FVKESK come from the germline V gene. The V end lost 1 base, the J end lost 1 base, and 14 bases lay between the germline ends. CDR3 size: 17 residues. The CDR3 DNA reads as TGTGCCAGCAGCCAAGGACAGGCGGCAACTTCTGGAAACACCATATATTTT. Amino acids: CASSQGQAATSGNTIYF.

The CDR3 reads CASGSGAAGANVLTF. The CDR3 nucleotides are TGTGCTAGTGGTTCTGGGGCGGCGGGGGCCAACGTCCTGACTTTC. V gene TRBV12-5 combines with J gene TRBJ2-6; perhaps TRBD1 as D (5 bases). V shed 4 bases and J shed 4 bases, with 11 bases lying between them. CDR1 is LGHNT and CDR2 is FRNRAP in the germline V gene. The CDR3 has 15 amino acids.

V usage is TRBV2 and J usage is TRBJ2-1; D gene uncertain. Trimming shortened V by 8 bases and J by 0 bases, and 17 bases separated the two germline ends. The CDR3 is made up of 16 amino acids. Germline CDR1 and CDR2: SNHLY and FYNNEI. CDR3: CASAPQGHGSYNEQFF. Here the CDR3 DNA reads TGTGCCAGCGCCCCCCAAGGCCATGGCTCCTACAATGAGCAGTTCTTC.

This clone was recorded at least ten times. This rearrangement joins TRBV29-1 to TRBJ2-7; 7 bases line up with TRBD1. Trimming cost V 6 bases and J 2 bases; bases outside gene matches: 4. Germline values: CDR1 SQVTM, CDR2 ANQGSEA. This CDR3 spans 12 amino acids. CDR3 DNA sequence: TGCAGCGTGGGGACAGCTACCTACGAGCAGTACTTC. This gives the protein CSVGTATYEQYF.

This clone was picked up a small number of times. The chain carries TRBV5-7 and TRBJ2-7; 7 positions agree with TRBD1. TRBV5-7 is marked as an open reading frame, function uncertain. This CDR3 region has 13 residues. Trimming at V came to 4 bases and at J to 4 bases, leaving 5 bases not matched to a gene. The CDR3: CASSTTGQYEQYF. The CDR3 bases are TGTGCCAGCAGCACAACGGGACAGTACGAGCAGTACTTC.

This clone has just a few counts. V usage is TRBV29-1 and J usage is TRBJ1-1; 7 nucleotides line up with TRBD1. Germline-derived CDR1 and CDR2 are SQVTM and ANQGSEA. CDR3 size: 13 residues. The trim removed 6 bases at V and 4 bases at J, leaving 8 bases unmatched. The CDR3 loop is CSVRRQGSTEAFF. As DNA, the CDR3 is TGCAGCGTACGACGACAGGGATCCACTGAAGCTTTCTTT.

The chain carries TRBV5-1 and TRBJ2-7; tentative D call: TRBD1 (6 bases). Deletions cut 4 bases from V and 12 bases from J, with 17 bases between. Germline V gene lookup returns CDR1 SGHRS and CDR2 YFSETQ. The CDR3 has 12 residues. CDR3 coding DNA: TGCGCCAGCAGCCCGATGGGGGCGGGTTGGTACTTC. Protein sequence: CASSPMGAGWYF.

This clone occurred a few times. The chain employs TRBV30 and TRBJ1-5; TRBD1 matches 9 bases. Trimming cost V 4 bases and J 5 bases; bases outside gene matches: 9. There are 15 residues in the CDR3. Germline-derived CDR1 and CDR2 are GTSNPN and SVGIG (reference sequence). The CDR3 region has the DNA TGTGCCTGGACCACAGGACAGGGGAATGATCAGCCCCAGCATTTT. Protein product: CAWTTGQGNDQPQHF. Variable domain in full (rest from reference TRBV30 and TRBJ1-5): SQTIHQWPATLVQPVGSPLSLECTVEGTSNPNLYWYRQAAGRGLQLLFYSVGIGQISSEVPQNLSASRPQDRQFILSSKKLLLSDSGFYLCAWTTGQGNDQPQHFGDGTRLSIL.